These 14 T cell receptor beta chains were all obtained from the same sample, sequenced in a study of cytomegalovirus exposure and HLA in healthy donors (dated by TCRdb to 2016 to 2017). Receptor amplification or capture employed the immunoSEQ multiplex PCR assay. The multiplex PCR relied on a mix of 60 forward primers for TCR Vbeta segments and 13 reverse primers for TCR Jbeta segments. In TCRdb, the immuneACCESS table is reduced to in-frame sequences with V and J assigned. These tables do not hold every clone; where another copy was compared, an unresolved V gene accounts for under half, and the others remain unexplained. The sample table records over 55,000 clones; more than 80% of these occur just once. The ten largest clones add up to roughly an eighth of the sample. The sample was PBMCs. Receptors originate from a woman in her 30s in good health and CMV-seropositive.

The chain uses TRBV6-6 and TRBJ2-1; maybe TRBD2 (5 bases). Germline-derived CDR1 and CDR2 are MNHNY and SVGAGI (reference sequence). The CDR3 length is 16 residues. V was shortened by 2 bases and J by 3 bases, with 14 bases between the two germline ends. The DNA of the CDR3 is TGTGCCAGCAGTTACGATTTTGGGGAGATCTACAATGAGCAGTTCTTC. Translating gives CASSYDFGEIYNEQFF.

V gene TRBV2 combines with J gene TRBJ1-1, with D hard to call. Trimming took off 7 bases at V and 4 bases at J, with 13 bases between the two ends. The germline gives CDR1 SNHLY, CDR2 FYNNEI. This CDR3 region has 13 residues. The CDR3: CASTTIAGTEAFF. The CDR3, as DNA: TGTGCCAGCACTACCATAGCGGGCACTGAAGCTTTCTTT.

The chain uses TRBV2 and TRBJ2-3; 11 bases match TRBD1. CDR1 and CDR2 (germline): SNHLY, FYNNEI. The CDR3 spans 11 residues. V lost 8 bases and J lost 8; bases outside the gene matches: 0. In nucleotides, the CDR3 is TGTGCCAGCGGGACAGGGGGTACGCAGTATTTT. It is translated as CASGTGGTQYF.

The chain couples TRBV20-1 to TRBJ2-7; D remains ambiguous. This CDR3 is 11 amino acids long. Germline CDR1 reads DFQATT; CDR2 reads SNEGSKA (reference sequence). V lost 6 bases and J 0 bases, leaving 6 bases between the germline ends. The CDR3 spells CSAINSYEQYF. The CDR3 DNA reads as TGCAGTGCAATAAACTCCTACGAGCAGTACTTC.

This chain links TRBV2 with TRBJ2-5, with 12 nucleotides matching TRBD2. The CDR3 contains 16 residues. The germline gives CDR1 SNHLY, CDR2 FYNNEI. After removal of 5 bases from V and 5 bases from J, the junction contained 9 bases not matched to a gene. DNA for the CDR3: TGTGCCAGCAGTCACGGACTAGCGGGAATATTGGAGACCCAGTACTTC. This codes for CASSHGLAGILETQYF.

The chain couples TRBV6-5 to TRBJ2-5; 7 bases match TRBD2. CDR1 and CDR2 (germline): MNHEY, SVGAGI. This CDR3 comprises 15 residues. J lost 5 bases, V lost 2 bases, and 8 bases had no gene match. The CDR3 DNA reads TGTGCCAGCAGTTACCTGGGTCTGGGAGGGGAGACCCAGTACTTC. Encoded protein: CASSYLGLGGETQYF.

This clone came up a few times. This chain links TRBV7-9 with TRBJ2-7, with D possibly matching TRBD2 (6 bases). Germline assignment: CDR1 SEHNR and CDR2 FQNEAQ (reference sequence). The CDR3 is 12 residues long. V was cut by 3 bases and J by 3 bases, with 6 bases left in between. The CDR3 nucleotides are TGTGCCAGCAGCTTGCGGGACTACGAGCAGTACTTC. This sequence encodes CASSLRDYEQYF.

The CDR3 sequence: CAWSYTNVLTF. Written as DNA, the CDR3 is TGTGCCTGGAGTTATACCAACGTCCTGACTTTC. The chain recombines TRBV30 with TRBJ2-6, with D hard to call. Trimming removed 2 bases from V and 8 bases from J, with 4 bases in between. The V gene's germline CDR1 is GTSNPN and CDR2 SVGIG (reference sequence). CDR3 length: 11 amino acids.

Here the CDR3 DNA reads TGTGCCAGCAGTTCCGACTTGACTCGTACCTACAATGAGCAGTTCTTC. Amino acid sequence: CASSSDLTRTYNEQFF. The rearrangement joins TRBV28 to TRBJ2-1; D call uncertain. The V and J ends lost 4 bases and 2 bases respectively, with 15 bases between them. Germline V gives CDR1 MDHEN, CDR2 SYDVKM. The CDR3 has 16 residues. The entire variable domain, with the rest obtained from reference TRBV28 and TRBJ2-1, is as follows: DVKVTQSSRYLVKRTGEKVFLECVQDMDHENMFWYRQDPGLGLRLIYFSYDVKMKEKGDIPEGYSVSREKKERFSLILESASTNQTSMYLCASSSDLTRTYNEQFFGPGTRLTVL.

The chain carries TRBV10-1 and TRBJ2-7; 8 bases fit TRBD1. The CDR3 totals 15 residues. Germline CDR1 and CDR2: WNHNN and SYGVQD (reference sequence). The V and J ends lost 0 bases and 3 bases, in that order; junction bases with no gene match: 4. The CDR3 DNA reads TGCGCCAGCAGTGAGTCGCCCGGACAGGGCTACGAGCAGTACTTC. The encoded protein is CASSESPGQGYEQYF.

The chain has TRBV19 and TRBJ2-1; TRBD1 aligns across 7 bases. Losses at the gene ends were 1 base for V and 3 bases for J; bases not matched to a gene: 3. The CDR3 is 15 residues long. Germline assignment: CDR1 LNHDA and CDR2 SQIVND (reference sequence). The CDR3 protein is CASSIGDSIYNEQFF. Here the CDR3 DNA reads TGTGCCAGTAGTATAGGGGACAGCATCTACAATGAGCAGTTCTTC. Full variable domain (outside the CDR3, taken from reference TRBV19 and TRBJ2-1): DGGITQSPKYLFRKEGQNVTLSCEQNLNHDAMYWYRQDPGQGLRLIYYSQIVNDFQKGDIAEGYSVSREKKESFPLTVTSAQKNPTAFYLCASSIGDSIYNEQFFGPGTRLTVL.

The chain employs TRBV9 and TRBJ1-3; D uncertain. The CDR3 contains 14 residues. Germline V gene sequence: CDR1 SGDLS, CDR2 YYNGEE. Trimming removed 4 bases from V and 0 bases from J, with 8 bases in between. The CDR3 DNA is TGTGCCAGCAGCCTGCAGAACTCTGGAAACACCATATATTTT. This gives the protein CASSLQNSGNTIYF. The variable domain in full, completed from reference TRBV9 and TRBJ1-3, reads DSGVTQTPKHLITATGQRVTLRCSPRSGDLSVYWYQQSLDQGLQFLIQYYNGEERAKGNILERFSAQQFPDLHSELNLSSLELGDSALYFCASSLQNSGNTIYFGEGSWLTVV.

The chain combines TRBV30 with TRBJ2-5; 8 bases agree with TRBD1. The J call is uncertain, as TRBJ2-7 better fits the DNA end. Germline V lookup: CDR1 GTSNPN, CDR2 SVGIG (reference sequence). The CDR3 runs to 15 residues. This chain's CDR3 is CAWSGAGQVYYEQYF. In DNA, the CDR3 is TGTGCCTGGAGTGGTGCGGGACAGGTATACTACGAGCAGTACTTC.

V and J are TRBV11-2 and TRBJ1-1; the match to TRBD1 covers 8 bases. Germline V gene lookup returns CDR1 SGHAT and CDR2 FQNNGV. Losses at the gene ends were 2 bases for V and 11 bases for J; bases not matched to a gene: 13. The CDR3 has 15 amino acids. Here the CDR3 reads CASSLRTGYVGDAFF. DNA of the CDR3: TGTGCCAGCAGCTTAAGGACAGGGTACGTGGGGGATGCTTTCTTT.